This is a list of T cell receptor beta chains from one sample in a study of blood T cells in healthy people across ages. TCRdb reprocessed the 5' RACE reads via MiXCR and lists one record per CDR3 protein. This sample has roughly 800,000 distinct CDR3 sequences, with around half found just once. The sample comprised blood. All receptors derive from a man of 80 years or more in good health. CDR3s include the opening cysteine and the closing phenylalanine or tryptophan. The D gene is left open where the match is weak. Some rows have no size entry. The others give once, few or many, or a class for an expanded clone.

.,few,TRBJ2-1,TRBV7-3,CASSARSGTKFF,TGTGCCAGCAGCGCAAGATCAGGGACAAAGTTCTTC
.,few,TRBJ2-4,TRBV2,CATRTQAKNIQYF,TGTGCCACCCGAACCCAAGCCAAAAACATTCAGTACTTC
.,.,TRBJ2-1,TRBV5-6,CASSLGDSRNEQFF,TGTGCCAGCAGCTTGGGAGACAGCAGAAATGAGCAGTTCTTC
TRBD1,few,TRBJ2-7,TRBV7-9,CASSPRDRGHYEQYF,TGTGCCAGCAGCCCGAGGGACAGGGGGCACTACGAGCAGTACTTC
TRBD2,.,TRBJ2-1,TRBV20-1,CSATSPGTSGSNEQFF,TGCAGTGCCACTTCCCCCGGGACTAGCGGGAGCAATGAGCAGTTCTTC
TRBD2,many,TRBJ2-1,TRBV12-3/TRBV12-4,CASSLGLAGASSYNEQFF,TGTGCCAGCAGTTTGGGACTAGCGGGAGCGAGCTCCTACAATGAGCAGTTCTTC
.,.,TRBJ2-7,TRBV4-1,CASSQEDSGYFYEQYF,TGCGCCAGCAGCCAAGAGGACAGTGGGTATTTCTACGAGCAGTACTTC
.,.,TRBJ1-2,TRBV6-1,CASSVQGYNGYTF,TGTGCCAGCAGTGTACAGGGATATAACGGCTACACCTTC
TRBD2,.,TRBJ2-1,TRBV12-3/TRBV12-4,CASNSGLAGNEQFF,TGTGCCAGCAACTCGGGACTAGCCGGGAATGAGCAGTTCTTC
.,few,TRBJ1-2,TRBV3-1,CASGQRDYGYTF,TGTGCCAGCGGGCAGCGGGACTATGGCTACACCTTC
TRBD1,.,TRBJ1-2,TRBV6-6,CASSSRTGEEGYTF,TGTGCCAGCAGTTCCCGGACAGGGGAAGAAGGCTACACCTTC
TRBD2,once,TRBJ2-7,TRBV10-3,CAISGSLAGGPSREQYF,TGTGCCATCAGTGGTTCACTAGCGGGAGGGCCGAGTCGGGAGCAGTACTTC
TRBD2,.,TRBJ2-1,TRBV7-9,CASSLISGRFDNEQFF,TGTGCCAGCAGCTTAATTAGCGGGAGGTTTGACAATGAGCAGTTCTTC
.,.,TRBJ1-1,TRBV5-1,CASSLAGRRSNTEAFF,TGCGCCAGCAGCTTGGCCGGGAGGAGATCGAACACTGAAGCTTTCTTT
.,.,TRBJ2-7,TRBV12-5,CASGFGGYVQYF,TGCGCTAGTGGTTTTGGCGGCTACGTGCAGTACTTC
.,few,TRBJ2-3,TRBV5-1,CASSLEEIGRYAYF,TGCGCCAGCAGCTTGGAGGAGATTGGCAGATACGCGTATTTT
.,.,TRBJ2-1,TRBV18,CASSPSTGMDNEQFF,TGTGCCAGCTCACCCAGCACAGGGATGGACAATGAGCAGTTCTTC
TRBD1,.,TRBJ2-1,TRBV7-9,CASSLLGQLSYNGQFF,TGTGCCAGCAGCTTATTGGGACAGCTCTCCTACAATGGGCAGTTCTTC
.,few,TRBJ1-1,TRBV12-3/TRBV12-4,CASSQDSWTEAFF,TGTGCCAGCAGTCAGGACAGCTGGACTGAAGCTTTCTTT
TRBD1,.,TRBJ2-7,TRBV20-1,CSARDAGTGTYEQYF,TGCAGTGCTAGAGATGCTGGGACAGGGACCTACGAGCAGTACTTC
TRBD2,.,TRBJ2-7,TRBV11-2,CASSLRLAGTSYEQYF,TGTGCCAGCAGCTTACGGCTAGCGGGTACCTCCTACGAGCAGTACTTC
TRBD1,.,TRBJ2-2,TRBV6-5,CASSPRQGPNTGELFF,TGTGCCAGCAGTCCCAGACAGGGGCCCAACACCGGGGAGCTGTTTTTT
.,.,TRBJ1-2,TRBV29-1,CSVATNREGGYTF,TGCAGCGTTGCCACTAACAGGGAAGGTGGCTACACCTTC
TRBD2,.,TRBJ2-1,TRBV10-3,CAISERESGRGMDEQFF,TGTGCCATCAGTGAGCGGGAAAGCGGGAGGGGAATGGATGAGCAGTTCTTC
.,few,TRBJ2-5,TRBV5-5,CASRTERPGTQETQYF,TGTGCCAGCAGGACTGAACGGCCAGGGACCCAAGAGACCCAGTACTTC
.,.,TRBJ2-1,TRBV6-6,CASSYFGGETQFF,TGTGCCAGCAGTTACTTCGGAGGGGAGACCCAGTTCTTC
.,.,TRBJ1-5,TRBV3-1,CASSPVREAKPQHF,TGTGCCAGCAGCCCTGTCAGGGAGGCGAAGCCCCAGCATTTT
.,.,TRBJ2-5,TRBV10-3,CAISSSGRRETQYF,TGTGCCATCAGTTCCTCTGGGCGGCGGGAGACCCAGTACTTC
TRBD2,.,TRBJ2-7,TRBV20-1,CSAASGAYNEQYF,TGCAGTGCTGCTAGCGGGGCCTACAATGAGCAGTACTTC
TRBD1,.,TRBJ2-3,TRBV5-1,CASSLTPGTGQGDTQYF,TGCGCCAGCAGCCTAACTCCCGGGACAGGGCAGGGGGATACGCAGTATTTT
TRBD2,.,TRBJ2-1,TRBV2,CASCLTSGSYNEQFF,TGTGCCAGCTGTTTAACTAGCGGTTCCTACAATGAGCAGTTCTTC
.,.,TRBJ2-3,TRBV9,CASSVAGVATDTQYF,TGTGCCAGCAGCGTAGCGGGAGTCGCCACAGATACGCAGTATTTT
TRBD2,.,TRBJ2-3,TRBV12-3/TRBV12-4,CASSSSGRAVSTDTQYF,TGTGCCAGCAGTTCTAGCGGGAGGGCCGTAAGCACAGATACGCAGTATTTT
.,.,TRBJ2-6,TRBV12-3/TRBV12-4,CASSLGGFSGANVLTF,TGTGCCAGCAGTTTAGGGGGGTTCTCTGGGGCCAACGTCCTGACTTTC
.,.,TRBJ1-1,TRBV7-2,CASSLEGVNTEAFF,TGTGCCAGCAGCTTAGAAGGGGTGAACACTGAAGCTTTCTTT
TRBD2,.,TRBJ2-5,TRBV28,CASTNVGLAGVRGETQYF,TGTGCCAGCACCAACGTGGGGCTAGCGGGAGTCCGGGGGGAGACCCAGTACTTC
.,.,TRBJ2-1,TRBV15,CATSRTDGYNEQFF,TGTGCCACCAGCCGGACAGACGGGTACAATGAGCAGTTCTTC
.,.,TRBJ2-1,TRBV9,CASSPRLELAYNEQFF,TGTGCCAGCAGCCCCCGACTAGAGTTAGCCTACAATGAGCAGTTCTTC
.,few,TRBJ2-5,TRBV24-1,CATSGPKGETQYF,TGTGCCACCAGTGGACCTAAAGGGGAGACCCAGTACTTC
.,few,TRBJ2-3,TRBV9,CASSVGGTFTDTQYF,TGTGCCAGCAGCGTAGGCGGAACCTTCACGGATACGCAGTATTTT
.,.,TRBJ2-1,TRBV2,CASSPLAEIYNEQFF,TGTGCCAGCAGCCCCCTGGCGGAGATCTACAATGAGCAGTTCTTC
.,.,TRBJ2-3,TRBV4-1,CASSQAEGTDTQYF,TGCGCCAGCAGCCAAGCGGAGGGCACAGATACGCAGTATTTT
TRBD1,.,TRBJ2-7,TRBV29-1,CGTRTGNYEQYF,TGCGGCACAAGGACAGGCAACTACGAGCAGTACTTC
TRBD1,.,TRBJ2-7,TRBV18,CASSLGQGQSSYEQYF,TGTGCCAGCTCACTGGGACAGGGCCAAAGCTCCTACGAGCAGTACTTC
.,.,TRBJ2-7,TRBV29-1,CSVVPDVYNEQYF,TGCAGCGTAGTACCCGATGTTTACAATGAGCAGTACTTC
.,.,TRBJ2-3,TRBV5-1,CASSLELISTDTQYF,TGCGCCAGCAGCTTGGAGCTTATAAGCACAGATACGCAGTATTTT
.,many,TRBJ2-1,TRBV20-1,CSARDRQGVYNEQFF,TGCAGTGCTAGAGATCGGCAAGGGGTATACAATGAGCAGTTCTTC
.,.,TRBJ2-7,TRBV6-6,CASRSEGFHEQYF,TGTGCCAGCAGGTCAGAAGGGTTCCACGAGCAGTACTTC
TRBD1,.,TRBJ2-7,TRBV7-9,CASSPPTGTGDTYEQYF,TGTGCCAGCAGCCCCCCAACCGGGACAGGGGATACCTACGAGCAGTACTTC
TRBD2,.,TRBJ2-1,TRBV2,CASSVLAGEGFF,TGTGCCAGCAGTGTATTAGCGGGGGAAGGGTTCTTC